Listed here is a single TCR beta chain. Its antigen remains unidentified. This specimen comes from a study of CD8+CD57+ T cells in acquired aplastic anemia. The overall study: Sorted CD4+ and CD8+ cell DNA averaged about 3 ug. Broader study findings: Fewer than 35 shared CD8+ CDR3s appeared highly expressed within patients' immunodominant clones.

Per the germline V gene, CDR1 is SNHLY and CDR2 is FYNNEI. V gave up 5 bases and J gave up 7 bases; unmatched junction bases: 8. The CDR3 runs to 15 residues. All patients picked for sequencing had shown, by flow cytometry, an expansion of CD8+CD57+ cells. TCR beta VDJ and CDR3 profiling used genomic DNA as template. Each CDR3 protein is one row after TCRdb ran MiXCR on the reads. Among 75,000 to 100,000 distinct CDR3 sequences listed, around 62% were seen once. Material for sequencing was sorted CD4+, CD8+, or CD8+CD57+ T cells (not recorded which) from PBMCs. The rearrangement uses TRBV2 and TRBJ2-1; 10 bases are a match to TRBD2. This TCR was sampled from a human donor with aplastic anemia. The CDR3 DNA follows: TGTGCCAGCAGTCCGAGCGGGGGGGCTCGGAATGAGCAGTTCTTC. The encoded protein is CASSPSGGARNEQFF.